This TCR beta chain was captured in a study of T cells in Graves' hyperthyroidism and ophthalmopathy. This clonotype was detected a few times. Amplified TCR beta CDR3 regions came from RNA transcripts. HTBI primers were the set used in a first-round RT-PCR of the TCR CDR3. TCRdb ran MiXCR on the multiplex PCR reads and lists one entry per CDR3 protein. The sample has some 740,000 distinct CDR3 sequences, 11% to 15% seen once; the top ten hold roughly 10%. The CDR3 covers 15 residues. Germline trimming cut 3 bases from V and 8 bases from J; bases unmatched to any gene: 7. Germline loops: CDR1 SGDLS, CDR2 YYNGEE.

The sample was blood. The chain couples TRBV9 to TRBJ2-1; 11 bases agree with TRBD1. This clonotype was sampled from a woman under 30 with Graves' hyperthyroidism. CDR3 amino acids: CASSAGQGAGDEQFF. The CDR3, as DNA: TGTGCCAGCAGCGCCGGACAGGGGGCTGGCGATGAGCAGTTCTTC.